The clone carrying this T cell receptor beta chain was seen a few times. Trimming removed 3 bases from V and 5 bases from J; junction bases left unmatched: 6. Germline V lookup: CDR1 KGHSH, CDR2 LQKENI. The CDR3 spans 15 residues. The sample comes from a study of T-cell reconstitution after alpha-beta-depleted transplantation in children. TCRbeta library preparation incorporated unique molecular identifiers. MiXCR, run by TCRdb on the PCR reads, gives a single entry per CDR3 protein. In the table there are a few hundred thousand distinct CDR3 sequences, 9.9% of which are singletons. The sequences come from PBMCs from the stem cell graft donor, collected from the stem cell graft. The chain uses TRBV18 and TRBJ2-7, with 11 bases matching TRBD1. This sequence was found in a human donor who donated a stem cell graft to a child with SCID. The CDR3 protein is CASSPRTGGMDEQYF. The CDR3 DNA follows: TGTGCCAGCTCACCGCGGACAGGGGGCATGGACGAGCAGTACTTC. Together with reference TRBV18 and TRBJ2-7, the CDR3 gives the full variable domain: NAGVMQNPRHLVRRRGQEARLRCSPMKGHSHVYWYRQLPEEGLKFMVYLQKENIIDESGMPKERFSAEFPKEGPSILRIQQVVRGDSAAYFCASSPRTGGMDEQYFGPGTRLTVT.